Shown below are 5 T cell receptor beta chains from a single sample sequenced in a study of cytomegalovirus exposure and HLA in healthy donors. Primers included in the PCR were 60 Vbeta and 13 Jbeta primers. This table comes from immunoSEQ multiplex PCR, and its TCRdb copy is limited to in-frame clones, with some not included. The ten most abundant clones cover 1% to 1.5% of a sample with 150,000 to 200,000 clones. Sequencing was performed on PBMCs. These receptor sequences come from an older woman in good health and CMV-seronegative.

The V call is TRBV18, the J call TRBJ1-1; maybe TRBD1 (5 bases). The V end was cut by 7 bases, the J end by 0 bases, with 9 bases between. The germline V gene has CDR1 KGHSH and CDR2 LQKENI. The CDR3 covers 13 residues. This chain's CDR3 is CASWGLLNTEAFF. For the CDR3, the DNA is TGTGCCAGCTGGGGACTTTTGAACACTGAAGCTTTCTTT.

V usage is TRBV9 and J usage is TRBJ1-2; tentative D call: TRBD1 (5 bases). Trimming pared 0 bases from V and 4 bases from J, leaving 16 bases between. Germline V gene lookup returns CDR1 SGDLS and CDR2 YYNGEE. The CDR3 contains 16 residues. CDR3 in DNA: TGTGCCAGCAGCGTAGCCAGGAGGGGCGCCGGCTATGGCTACACCTTC. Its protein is CASSVARRGAGYGYTF.

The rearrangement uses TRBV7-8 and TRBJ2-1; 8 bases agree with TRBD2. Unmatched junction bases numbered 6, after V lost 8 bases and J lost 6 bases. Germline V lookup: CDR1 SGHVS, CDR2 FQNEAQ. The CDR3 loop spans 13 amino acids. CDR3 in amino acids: CASVIAGTNEQFF. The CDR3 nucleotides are TGTGCCAGCGTTATAGCGGGGACCAATGAGCAGTTCTTC.

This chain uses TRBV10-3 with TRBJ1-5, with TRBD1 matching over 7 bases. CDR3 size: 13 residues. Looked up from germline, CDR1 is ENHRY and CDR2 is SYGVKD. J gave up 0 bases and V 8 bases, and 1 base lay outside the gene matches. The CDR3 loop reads CAIGQVSNQPQHF. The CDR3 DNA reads TGTGCCATCGGACAGGTTAGCAATCAGCCCCAGCATTTT.

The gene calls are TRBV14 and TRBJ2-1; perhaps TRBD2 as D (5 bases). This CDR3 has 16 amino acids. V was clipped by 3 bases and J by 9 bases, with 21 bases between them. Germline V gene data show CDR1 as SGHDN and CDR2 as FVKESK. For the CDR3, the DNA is TGTGCCAGCAGCCAGACCGCGGGTAAATTCCTCCTTGAGCAGTTCTTC. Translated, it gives CASSQTAGKFLLEQFF.